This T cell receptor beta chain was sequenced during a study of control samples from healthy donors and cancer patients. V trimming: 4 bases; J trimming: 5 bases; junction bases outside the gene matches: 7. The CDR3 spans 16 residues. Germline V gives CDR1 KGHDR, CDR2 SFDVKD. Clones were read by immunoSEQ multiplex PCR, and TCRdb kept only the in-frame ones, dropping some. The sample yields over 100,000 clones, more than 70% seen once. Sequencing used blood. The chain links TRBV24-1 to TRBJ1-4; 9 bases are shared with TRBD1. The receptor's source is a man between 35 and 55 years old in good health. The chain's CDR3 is CATSEGAGTGNEKLFF. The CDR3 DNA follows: TGTGCCACCAGTGAGGGAGCCGGGACAGGGAATGAAAAACTGTTTTTT.